The 8 T cell receptor beta chains listed next were all sequenced from one sample in a study of beta chain features in type 1 diabetes. Every bit of the isolated RNA underwent reverse transcription, so sequencing read expressed TCRB transcripts. Repertoires were generated with immunoSEQ multiplex PCR, while TCRdb's copy carries only in-frame clones and drops some. The sample has 850,000 to 900,000 clones; 17% are singletons. The specimen was naive CD4+ T cells from blood. The receptors derive from a young woman in good health.

The chain has TRBV6-5 and TRBJ2-7; 10 bases are a match to TRBD2. CDR1 and CDR2 (germline): MNHEY, SVGAGI. This CDR3 spans 14 amino acids. The J segment lost 6 bases and the V segment lost 7 bases, leaving 9 bases of the junction unmatched. CDR3 amino acids: CASTLAGGNGEQYF. The CDR3 region has the DNA TGTGCCAGCACCTTAGCGGGAGGTAATGGCGAGCAGTACTTC.

The chain links TRBV25-1 to TRBJ1-5, with D hard to call. CDR1 MGHDK and CDR2 SYGVNS come from the germline V gene. The V end lost 5 bases, the J end lost 3 bases, and 5 bases lay between the germline ends. This CDR3 is 12 amino acids long. The CDR3 coding sequence is TGTGCCAGCAGTACCCACAATCAGCCCCAGCATTTT. Its protein product is CASSTHNQPQHF. The variable domain in full, with the rest retrieved from reference TRBV25-1 and TRBJ1-5, is EADIYQTPRYLVIGTGKKITLECSQTMGHDKMYWYQQDPGMELHLIHYSYGVNSTEKGDLSSESTVSRIRTEHFPLTLESARPSHTSQYLCASSTHNQPQHFGDGTRLSIL.

This clone occurred a few times. The gene calls are TRBV19 and TRBJ1-5, with 9 bases identical to TRBD1. J was trimmed by 1 base and V by 4 bases; bases with no gene match: 8. The CDR3 has 17 amino acids. In germline, CDR1 is LNHDA, CDR2 SQIVND (reference sequence). The CDR3 is CASSRVRDRASNQPQHF. The CDR3 bases are TGTGCCAGTAGTAGAGTCCGGGACAGGGCAAGCAATCAGCCCCAGCATTTT.

The V call is TRBV18, the J call TRBJ2-7, with 8 bases that match TRBD2. The CDR3 is 16 amino acids. The V and J ends lost 4 bases and 6 bases, in that order; junction bases with no gene match: 14. The germline V gene has CDR1 KGHSH and CDR2 LQKENI. As DNA, the CDR3 is TGTGCCAGCTCACTCCGGACTAGCCTGACTCATGTCGAGCAGTACTTC. This encodes CASSLRTSLTHVEQYF.

J is TRBJ2-1 and V is TRBV5-4; 10 bases align to TRBD2. The CDR3 runs to 15 residues. V was clipped by 0 bases and J by 9 bases; unmatched bases: 6. The germline V gene encodes CDR1 SGHNT and CDR2 YYREEE (reference sequence). CDR3 loop: CASSLVQREGLEQFF. The CDR3 nucleotides read TGTGCCAGCAGCTTGGTCCAGCGGGAGGGCCTTGAGCAGTTCTTC.

The chain combines TRBV5-6 with TRBJ1-2; D is uncertain. Per the germline V gene, CDR1 is SGHDT and CDR2 is YYEEEE. The CDR3 loop spans 11 amino acids. Trimming left V 0 bases short and J 8 bases short, with 5 bases between. The CDR3, as DNA: TGTGCCAGCAGCTTGGTCGGGGGCTACACCTTC. Residues: CASSLVGGYTF.

The rearrangement uses TRBV2 and TRBJ2-7; no reliable D call. Trimming took off 2 bases at V and 9 bases at J, with 14 bases between the two ends. In germline, CDR1 is SNHLY, CDR2 FYNNEI. The CDR3 contains 13 residues. This chain's CDR3 is CASSELLFRVQYF. Here the CDR3 DNA reads TGTGCCAGCAGTGAACTCCTCTTCCGAGTGCAGTACTTC.

There are a few counts of this clone. The chain couples TRBV9 to TRBJ2-3; maybe TRBD2 (6 bases). Germline lookup yields CDR1 SGDLS and CDR2 YYNGEE. The CDR3 contains 16 residues. The ends were cut back, 4 bases at V and 1 base at J, with 16 bases in the middle. The CDR3 nucleotides read TGTGCCAGCAGCCCGGGGGTACAGGTTGGCACAGATACGCAGTATTTT. Its translation: CASSPGVQVGTDTQYF.